This T cell receptor beta chain was observed in a study of blood T cell repertoires in COVID-19. For the study at large: Collection of acute and convalescent COVID-19 samples took place in the United States, Italy and Spain. Sources were T cells, B-cell-depleted T cells, or PBMCs; the material itself was cDNA or gDNA.

Original handling: For nucleated cells, counts were estimated from reference gene primer amplification. Data came from immunoSEQ multiplex PCR; TCRdb stores just in-frame clones and leaves some out. Clone size and the V and J calls come from that table; the DNA yielded D and trimming. Altogether 100,000 to 120,000 clones are present, about 85% being singletons, with the ten largest covering 4% to 5%. The source of this sequence is a human donor in a cohort sampled during active COVID-19. The source material was peripheral blood.

As DNA, the CDR3 is TGTGCCAGCAGCCAAGTGGCCCCACTAAATGAGCAGTTCTTC. It encodes CASSQVAPLNEQFF. The chain carries TRBV3-1 (or the pseudogene TRBV3-2) and TRBJ2-1; D gene unclear. V shed 1 base and J shed 7 bases, with 11 bases lying between them. This CDR3 region has 14 residues. CDR1 and CDR2 from the germline V gene are LGHDT and YNNKEL (reference sequence).